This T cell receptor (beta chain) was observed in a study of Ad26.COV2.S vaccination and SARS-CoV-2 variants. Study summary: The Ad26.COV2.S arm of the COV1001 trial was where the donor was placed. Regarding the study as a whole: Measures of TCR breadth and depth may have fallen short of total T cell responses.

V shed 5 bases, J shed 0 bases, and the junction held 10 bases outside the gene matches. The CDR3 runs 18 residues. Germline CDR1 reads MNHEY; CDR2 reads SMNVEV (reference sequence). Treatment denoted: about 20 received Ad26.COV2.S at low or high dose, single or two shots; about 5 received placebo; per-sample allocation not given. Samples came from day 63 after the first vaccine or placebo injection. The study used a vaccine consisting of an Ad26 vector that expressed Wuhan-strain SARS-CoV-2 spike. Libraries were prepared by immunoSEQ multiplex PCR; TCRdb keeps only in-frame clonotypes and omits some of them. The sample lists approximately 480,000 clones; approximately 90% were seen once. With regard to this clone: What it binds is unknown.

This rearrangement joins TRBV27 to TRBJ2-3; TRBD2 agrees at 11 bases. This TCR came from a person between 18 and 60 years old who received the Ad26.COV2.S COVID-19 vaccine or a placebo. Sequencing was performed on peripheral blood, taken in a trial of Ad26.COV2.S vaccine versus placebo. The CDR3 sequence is CASSAGTSGLTSTDTQYF. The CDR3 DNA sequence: TGTGCCAGCAGTGCCGGGACTAGCGGATTAACTAGCACAGATACGCAGTATTTT.